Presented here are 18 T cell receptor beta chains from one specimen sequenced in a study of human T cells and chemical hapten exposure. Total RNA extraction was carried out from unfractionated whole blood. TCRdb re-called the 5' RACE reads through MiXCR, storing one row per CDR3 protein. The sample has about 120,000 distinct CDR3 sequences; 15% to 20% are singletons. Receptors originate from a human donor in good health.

The chain's CDR3 is CASSFWREGYEQYF. The DNA for the CDR3 is TGTGCCAGCAGTTTCTGGCGGGAGGGCTACGAGCAGTACTTC. The gene calls are TRBV28 and TRBJ2-7; 9 bases line up with TRBD2. The V gene's germline CDR1 is MDHEN and CDR2 SYDVKM. The CDR3 runs 14 residues. J was trimmed by 3 bases and V by 3 bases; bases with no gene match: 3.

The CDR3: CASSDSQRGTQYF. The DNA of the CDR3 is TGTGCCAGCAGTGACAGTCAACGTGGGACCCAGTACTTC. This rearrangement joins TRBV6-4 to TRBJ2-5; D remains unclear. The CDR3 runs to 13 residues. The V gene's germline CDR1 is MRHNA and CDR2 SNTAGT. The V gene lost 2 bases and the J gene lost 7 bases, with 11 bases spanning the gap.

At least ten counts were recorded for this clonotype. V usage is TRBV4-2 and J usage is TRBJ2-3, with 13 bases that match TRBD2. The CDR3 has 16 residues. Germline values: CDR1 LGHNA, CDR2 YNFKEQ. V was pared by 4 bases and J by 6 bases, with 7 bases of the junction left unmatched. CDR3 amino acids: CASSPSPTSGGDTQYF. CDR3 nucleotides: TGTGCCAGCAGCCCCTCTCCGACTAGCGGGGGGGATACGCAGTATTTT.

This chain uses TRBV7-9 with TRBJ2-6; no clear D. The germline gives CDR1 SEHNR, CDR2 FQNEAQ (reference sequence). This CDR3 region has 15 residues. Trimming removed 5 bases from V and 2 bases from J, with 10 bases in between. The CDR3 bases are TGTGCCAGCAGCCCCTATCTTGCTGGGGCCAACGTCCTGACTTTC. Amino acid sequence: CASSPYLAGANVLTF.

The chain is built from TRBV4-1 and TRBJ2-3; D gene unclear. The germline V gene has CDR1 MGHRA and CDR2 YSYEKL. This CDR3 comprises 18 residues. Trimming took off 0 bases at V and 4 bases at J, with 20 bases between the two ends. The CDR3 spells CASSQEGSRSDMADTQYF. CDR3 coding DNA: TGCGCCAGCAGCCAAGAAGGGTCCAGGTCGGATATGGCAGATACGCAGTATTTT.

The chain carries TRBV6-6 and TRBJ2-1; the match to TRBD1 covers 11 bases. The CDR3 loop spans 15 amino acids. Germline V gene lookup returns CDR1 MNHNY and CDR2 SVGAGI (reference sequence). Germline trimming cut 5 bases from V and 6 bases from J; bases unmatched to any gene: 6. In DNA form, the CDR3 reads TGTGCCAGCAGTACTACCGGGACAGGGGGCAATGAGCAGTTCTTC. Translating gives CASSTTGTGGNEQFF.

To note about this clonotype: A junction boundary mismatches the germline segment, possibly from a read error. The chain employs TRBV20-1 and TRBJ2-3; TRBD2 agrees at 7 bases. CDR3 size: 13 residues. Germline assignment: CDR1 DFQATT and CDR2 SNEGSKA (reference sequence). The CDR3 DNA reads TGCAGTGCTAGGACCTCGACTAGCTCGGGGGGTAATTTT. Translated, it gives CSARTSTSSGGNF.

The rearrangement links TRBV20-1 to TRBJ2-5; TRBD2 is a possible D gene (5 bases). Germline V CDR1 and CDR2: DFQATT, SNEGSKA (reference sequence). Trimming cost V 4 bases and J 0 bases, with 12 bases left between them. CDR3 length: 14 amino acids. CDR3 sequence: CSATLTKHQETQYF. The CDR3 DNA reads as TGCAGTGCTACCCTGACTAAACACCAAGAGACCCAGTACTTC.

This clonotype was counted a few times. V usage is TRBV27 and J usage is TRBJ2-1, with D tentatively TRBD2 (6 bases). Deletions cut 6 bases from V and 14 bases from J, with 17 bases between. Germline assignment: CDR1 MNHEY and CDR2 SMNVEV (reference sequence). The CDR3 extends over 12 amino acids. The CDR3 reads CASRPPREKEFF. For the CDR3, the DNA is TGTGCCAGCAGACCACCCCGGGAGAAGGAGTTCTTC.

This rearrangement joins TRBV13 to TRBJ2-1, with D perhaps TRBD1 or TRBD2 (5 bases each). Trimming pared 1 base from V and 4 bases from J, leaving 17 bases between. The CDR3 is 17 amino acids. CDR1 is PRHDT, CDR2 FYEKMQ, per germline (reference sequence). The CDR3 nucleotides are TGTGCCAGCAGCTTAGCTCCATTTGGGACCGAGTACAATGAGCAGTTCTTC. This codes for CASSLAPFGTEYNEQFF.

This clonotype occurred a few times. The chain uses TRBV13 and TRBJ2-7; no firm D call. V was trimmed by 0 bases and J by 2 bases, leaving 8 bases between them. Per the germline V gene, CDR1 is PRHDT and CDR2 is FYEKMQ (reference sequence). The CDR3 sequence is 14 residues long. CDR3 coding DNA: TGTGCCAGCAGCTTAGGCGGCAGAACCTACGAGCAGTACTTC. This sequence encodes CASSLGGRTYEQYF.

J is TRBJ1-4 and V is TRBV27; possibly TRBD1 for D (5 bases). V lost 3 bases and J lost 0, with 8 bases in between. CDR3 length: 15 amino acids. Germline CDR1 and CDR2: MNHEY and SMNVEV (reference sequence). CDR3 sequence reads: CASSLTVATNEKLFF. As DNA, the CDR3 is TGTGCCAGCAGTTTGACAGTTGCAACTAATGAAAAACTGTTTTTT.

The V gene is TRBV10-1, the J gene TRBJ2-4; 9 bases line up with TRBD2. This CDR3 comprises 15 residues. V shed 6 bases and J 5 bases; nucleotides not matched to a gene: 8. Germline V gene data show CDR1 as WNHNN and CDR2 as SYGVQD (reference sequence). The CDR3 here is CASRVIAGEENIQYF. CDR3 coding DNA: TGCGCCAGCAGGGTTATAGCGGGAGAAGAAAACATTCAGTACTTC.

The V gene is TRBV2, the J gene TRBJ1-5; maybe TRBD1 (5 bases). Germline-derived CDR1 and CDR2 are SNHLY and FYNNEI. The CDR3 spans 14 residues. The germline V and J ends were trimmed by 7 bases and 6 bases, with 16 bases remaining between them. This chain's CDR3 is CASKRRGDSQPQHF. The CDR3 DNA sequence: TGTGCCAGCAAACGAAGGGGTGACTCTCAGCCCCAGCATTTT.

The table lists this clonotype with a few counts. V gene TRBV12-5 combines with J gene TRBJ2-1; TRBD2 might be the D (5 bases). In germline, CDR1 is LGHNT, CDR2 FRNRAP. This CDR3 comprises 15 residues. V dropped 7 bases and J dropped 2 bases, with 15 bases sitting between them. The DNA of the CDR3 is TGTGCTAGTGCCCTCCTCGAGGGCCCCTACAATGAGCAGTTCTTC. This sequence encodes CASALLEGPYNEQFF.

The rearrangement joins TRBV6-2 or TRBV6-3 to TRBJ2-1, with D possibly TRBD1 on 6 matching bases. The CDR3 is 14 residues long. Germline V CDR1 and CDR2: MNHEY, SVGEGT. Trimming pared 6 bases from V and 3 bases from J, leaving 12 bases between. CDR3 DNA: TGTGCCAGCAGCAACCGGGACATCTACAATGAGCAGTTCTTC. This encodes CASSNRDIYNEQFF.

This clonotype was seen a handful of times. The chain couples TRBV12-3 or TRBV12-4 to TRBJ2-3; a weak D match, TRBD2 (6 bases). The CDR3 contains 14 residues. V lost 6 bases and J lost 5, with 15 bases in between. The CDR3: CASRRLGVGDTQYF. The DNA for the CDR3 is TGTGCCAGCAGACGACTAGGAGTAGGAGATACGCAGTATTTT.

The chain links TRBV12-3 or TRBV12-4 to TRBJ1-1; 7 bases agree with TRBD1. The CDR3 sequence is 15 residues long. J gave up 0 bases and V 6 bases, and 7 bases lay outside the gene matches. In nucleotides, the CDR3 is TGTGCCAGCAGCCGGGACAGCAGATTGAACACTGAAGCTTTCTTT. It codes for CASSRDSRLNTEAFF.